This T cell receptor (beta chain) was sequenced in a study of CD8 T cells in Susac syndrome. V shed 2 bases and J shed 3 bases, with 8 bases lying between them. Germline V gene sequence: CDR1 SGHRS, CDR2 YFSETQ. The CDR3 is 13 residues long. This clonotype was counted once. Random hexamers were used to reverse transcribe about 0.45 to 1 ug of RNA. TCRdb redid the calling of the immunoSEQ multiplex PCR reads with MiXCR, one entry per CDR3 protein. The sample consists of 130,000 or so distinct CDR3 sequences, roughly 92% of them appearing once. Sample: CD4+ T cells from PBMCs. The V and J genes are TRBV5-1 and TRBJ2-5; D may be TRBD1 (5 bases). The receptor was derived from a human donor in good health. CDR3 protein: CASSFEGEETQYF. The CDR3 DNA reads TGCGCCAGCAGCTTTGAAGGGGAAGAGACCCAGTACTTC.